This TCR beta chain derives from a study of memory CD4+ T cells and cytomegalovirus serostatus. The protocol was immunoSEQ multiplex PCR, while the TCRdb copy is restricted to in-frame clones and leaves out a portion. This table has some 66,000 clones, about 70% appearing once. Single viable CD3+CD4+CD8-CD45RO+ cells were sorted as the memory CD4+ T cells. The CDR3 length is 17 residues. The ends lost 5 bases at V and 1 base at J; junction bases unmatched: 7. CDR1 and CDR2 (germline): SEHNR, FQNEAQ (reference sequence). The J gene is TRBJ2-5, the V gene TRBV7-9, with TRBD2 matching 13 bases. Sequencing was performed on memory CD4+ T cells from blood. This clonotype originated in an adult in good health and CMV-seropositive. CDR3 loop: CASSPRTSGRTQETQYF. The CDR3 DNA sequence: TGTGCCAGCAGCCCCCGGACTAGCGGGAGAACCCAAGAGACCCAGTACTTC.